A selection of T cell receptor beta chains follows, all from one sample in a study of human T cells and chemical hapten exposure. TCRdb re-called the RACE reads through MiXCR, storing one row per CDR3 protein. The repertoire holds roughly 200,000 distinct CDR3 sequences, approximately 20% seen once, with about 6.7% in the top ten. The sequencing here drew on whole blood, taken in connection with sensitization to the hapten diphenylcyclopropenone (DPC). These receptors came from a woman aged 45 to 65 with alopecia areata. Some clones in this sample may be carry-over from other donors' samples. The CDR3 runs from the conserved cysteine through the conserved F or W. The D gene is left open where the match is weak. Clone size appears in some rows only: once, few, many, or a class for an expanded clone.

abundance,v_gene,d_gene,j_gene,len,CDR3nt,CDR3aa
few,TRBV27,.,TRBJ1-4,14,TGTGCCAGCAGTTTAAGTTGGGGAGGTGAAAAACTGTTTTTT,CASSLSWGGEKLFF
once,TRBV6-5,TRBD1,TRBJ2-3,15,TGTGCCAGCAGTCGCGGGACAGGGACGACAGATACGCAGTATTTT,CASSRGTGTTDTQYF
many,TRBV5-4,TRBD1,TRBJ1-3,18,TGTGCCAGCAGCCCGGGACAGGGCGGGATAGCGGCTGGAAACACCATATATTTT,CASSPGQGGIAAGNTIYF
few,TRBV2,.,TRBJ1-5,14,TGTGCCAGCAGTGTCGGGCAGGGGAATCAGCCCCAGCATTTT,CASSVGQGNQPQHF
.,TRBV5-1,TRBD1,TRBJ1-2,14,TGCGCCAGCAGCCTCAGGGGGCAAGGGCATGGCTACACCTTC,CASSLRGQGHGYTF
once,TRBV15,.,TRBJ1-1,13,TGTGCCACCAGCAGAGATCAGGGCACTGAAGCTTTCTTT,CATSRDQGTEAFF
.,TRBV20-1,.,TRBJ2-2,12,TGCAGTGCTACGCCAGACACCGGGGAGCTGTTTTTT,CSATPDTGELFF
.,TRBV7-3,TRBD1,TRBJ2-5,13,TGTGCCAGCAGCTTAAACAGGGGCGAGACCCAGTACTTC,CASSLNRGETQYF
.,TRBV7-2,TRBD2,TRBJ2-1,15,TGTGCCAGCAGCTTAACTAGCGGGAGGGAGGATGAGCAGTTCTTC,CASSLTSGREDEQFF
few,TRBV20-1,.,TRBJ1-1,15,TGCAGTGCTAGTAGAAGTACGGGGATGAACACTGAAGCTTTCTTT,CSASRSTGMNTEAFF
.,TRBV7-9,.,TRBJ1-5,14,TGTGCCAGCGGCTTAGGGGGAGGGAATCAGCCCCAGCATTTT,CASGLGGGNQPQHF
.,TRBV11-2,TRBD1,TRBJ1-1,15,TGTGCCAGCAGCTTTACCCAGGGGGGGAACACTGAAGCTTTCTTT,CASSFTQGGNTEAFF
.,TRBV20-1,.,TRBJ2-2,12,TGCAGTGCGAGAAGGGGGTTCGGGGAGCTGTTTTTT,CSARRGFGELFF
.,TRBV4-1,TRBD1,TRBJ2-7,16,TGCGCCAGCAGCCAGGAACTGACAGGGGTTTCCTACGAGCAGTACTTC,CASSQELTGVSYEQYF
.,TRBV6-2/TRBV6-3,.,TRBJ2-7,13,TGTGCCAGCAGTTCCTCCCTCCTCCGGGAGCAGTACTTC,CASSSSLLREQYF
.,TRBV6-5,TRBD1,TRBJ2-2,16,TGTGCCAGCAGTCCCGGGGACAGGGCCAACACCGGGGAGCTGTTTTTT,CASSPGDRANTGELFF
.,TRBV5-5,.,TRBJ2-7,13,TGTGCCAGCAGCGGAGTCGGAGGGTACGAGCAGTACTTC,CASSGVGGYEQYF
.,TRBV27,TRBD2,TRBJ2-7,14,TGTGCCAGCAGAACTAGCGGGAGCTCCTACGAGCAGTACTTC,CASRTSGSSYEQYF
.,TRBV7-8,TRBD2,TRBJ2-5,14,TGTGCCAGCAGCCGTCTCCGGGAGGGAGAGACCCAGTACTTC,CASSRLREGETQYF